This T cell receptor (beta chain) derives from a study of blood T cell repertoires in COVID-19. The assay was immunoSEQ multiplex PCR, and TCRdb's table has in-frame clones only and misses some. Of 40,000 to 45,000 clones listed, 89% are singletons. J was trimmed by 8 bases and V by 0 bases; bases with no gene match: 2. The germline gives CDR1 SGHNT, CDR2 YYREEE (reference sequence). The length of the CDR3 is 14 residues. The receptor was isolated from a human donor in a cohort sampled during active COVID-19. The rearrangement links TRBV5-4 to TRBJ1-6; 7 nucleotides agree with TRBD1. Sequenced material: peripheral blood. The CDR3 here is CASSLGRGDSPLHF. The CDR3 region has the DNA TGTGCCAGCAGCTTGGGCAGGGGGGATTCACCCCTCCACTTT.